The present entry profiles one TCR beta chain with its context. TCRdb's copy holds only in-frame clones and misses some; the assay was immunoSEQ multiplex PCR. The table has about 370,000 clones, approximately 88% seen once. This sample stems from a study of blood T cell repertoires in COVID-19. CDR1 and CDR2 (germline): LNHDA, SQIVND (reference sequence). CDR3 length: 15 residues. V gave up 3 bases and J gave up 0 bases; unmatched junction bases: 0. The chain has TRBV19 and TRBJ1-4; TRBD1 matches at 8 bases. This sequence originates from a woman in her twenties or thirties with COVID-19, enrolled during active disease. Sequencing was performed on peripheral blood. CDR3 sequence (DNA): TGTGCCAGTAGTATGGGACAGGCAACTAATGAAAAACTGTTTTTT. Its protein is CASSMGQATNEKLFF.